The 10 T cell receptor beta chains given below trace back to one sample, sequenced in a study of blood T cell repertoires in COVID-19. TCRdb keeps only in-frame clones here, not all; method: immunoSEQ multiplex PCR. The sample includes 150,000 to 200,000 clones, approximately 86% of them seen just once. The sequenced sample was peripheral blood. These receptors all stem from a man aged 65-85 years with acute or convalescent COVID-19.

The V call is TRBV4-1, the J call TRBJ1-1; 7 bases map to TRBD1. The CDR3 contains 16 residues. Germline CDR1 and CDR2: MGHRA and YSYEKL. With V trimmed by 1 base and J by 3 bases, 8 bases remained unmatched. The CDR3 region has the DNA TGCGCCAGCAGCCAAGCCCCGACAGGGTGGGACACTGAAGCTTTCTTT. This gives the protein CASSQAPTGWDTEAFF.

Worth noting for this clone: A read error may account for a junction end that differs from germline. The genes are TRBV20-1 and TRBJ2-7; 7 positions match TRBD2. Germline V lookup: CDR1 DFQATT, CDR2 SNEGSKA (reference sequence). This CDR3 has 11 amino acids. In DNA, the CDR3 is TGCAGTGTCGCAATGGGGAGGGTAGCAGGCTTC. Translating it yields CSVAMGRVAGF.

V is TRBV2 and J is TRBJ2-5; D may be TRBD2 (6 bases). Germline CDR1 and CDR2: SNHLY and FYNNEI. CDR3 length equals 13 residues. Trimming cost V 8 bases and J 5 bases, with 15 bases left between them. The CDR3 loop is CASGRLERETQYF. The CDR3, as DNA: TGTGCCAGCGGGAGGCTTGAAAGGGAGACCCAGTACTTC.

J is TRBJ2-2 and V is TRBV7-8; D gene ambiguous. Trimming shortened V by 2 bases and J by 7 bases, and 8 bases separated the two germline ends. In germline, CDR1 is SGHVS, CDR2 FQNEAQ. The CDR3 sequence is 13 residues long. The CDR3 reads CASSLTRDGELFF. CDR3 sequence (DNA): TGTGCCAGCAGCTTAACGCGCGACGGGGAGCTGTTTTTT.

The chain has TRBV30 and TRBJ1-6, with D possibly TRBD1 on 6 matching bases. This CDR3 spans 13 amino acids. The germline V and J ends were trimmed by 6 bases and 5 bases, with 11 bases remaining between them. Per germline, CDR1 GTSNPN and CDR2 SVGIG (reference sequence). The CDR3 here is CACSQGNNSPLHF. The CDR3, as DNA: TGTGCCTGTTCACAGGGAAATAATTCACCCCTCCACTTT.

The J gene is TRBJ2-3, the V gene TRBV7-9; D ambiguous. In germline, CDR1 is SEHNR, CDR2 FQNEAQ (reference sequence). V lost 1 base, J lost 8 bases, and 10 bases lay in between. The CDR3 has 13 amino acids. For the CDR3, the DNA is TGTGCCAGCAGCTTAGGTTCCTTCAGTACGCAGTATTTT. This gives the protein CASSLGSFSTQYF.

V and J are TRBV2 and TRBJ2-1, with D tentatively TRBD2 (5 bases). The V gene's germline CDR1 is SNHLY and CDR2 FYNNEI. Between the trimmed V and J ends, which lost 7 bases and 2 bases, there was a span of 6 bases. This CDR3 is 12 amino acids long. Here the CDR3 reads CASNGAYNEQFF. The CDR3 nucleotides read TGTGCCAGCAACGGGGCCTACAATGAGCAGTTCTTC.

This chain's CDR3 is CATSGGSGGHTDTQYF. CDR3 DNA sequence: TGTGCCACCAGTGGAGGGAGCGGGGGACACACAGATACGCAGTATTTT. V and J are TRBV24-1 and TRBJ2-3; TRBD2 aligns across 8 bases. J was trimmed by 2 bases and V by 5 bases; bases with no gene match: 8. The CDR3 consists of 16 residues. CDR1 is KGHDR and CDR2 is SFDVKD in the germline V gene.

The CDR3 spells CASSPDKGPEAFF. The CDR3 DNA sequence: TGTGCCAGCAGCCCAGATAAGGGGCCTGAAGCTTTCTTT. The chain couples TRBV11-3 to TRBJ1-1, with D possibly matching TRBD1 (5 bases). CDR3 length: 13 residues. Germline CDR1 reads SGHNT; CDR2 reads YENEEA. Trimming pared 5 bases from V and 6 bases from J, leaving 13 bases between. The entire variable domain, with the rest obtained from reference TRBV11-3 and TRBJ1-1, is as follows: EAGVVQSPRYKIIEKKQPVAFWCNPISGHNTLYWYLQNLGQGPELLIRYENEEAVDDSQLPKDRFSAERLKGVDSTLKIQPAELGDSAVYLCASSPDKGPEAFFGQGTRLTVV.

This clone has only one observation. CDR3 in DNA: TGCGCCAGCAGTGAGTCGACTAGGATGAAGACCCAGTACTTC. It encodes CASSESTRMKTQYF. The chain is built from TRBV10-2 and TRBJ2-5; D possibly corresponds to TRBD2 (6 bases). The V and J ends lost 0 bases and 6 bases respectively, with 11 bases between them. Germline-derived CDR1 and CDR2 are WSHSY and SAAADI. The CDR3 contains 14 residues.